One sample yielded the 22 T cell receptor beta chains listed below, sequenced in a study of blood T cell repertoires in COVID-19. TCRdb's copy holds only in-frame clones and misses some; the assay was immunoSEQ multiplex PCR. The sample yields about 230,000 clones, roughly 87% seen once. The specimen was peripheral blood. All receptors come from a woman between 18 and 30 years old who had recovered from COVID-19.

V and J are TRBV7-3 and TRBJ2-1; the match to TRBD1 covers 7 bases. The CDR3 has 13 residues. Looked up from germline, CDR1 is SGHTA and CDR2 is FQGTGA. The trim removed 6 bases at V and 9 bases at J, leaving 8 bases unmatched. In DNA, the CDR3 is TGTGCCAGCAGGGACACAGGGGAGATTGAGCAGTTCTTC. Its protein product is CASRDTGEIEQFF.

CDR3 protein: CSVGGGLSNTEAFF. The CDR3 DNA is TGCAGCGTTGGGGGAGGCCTATCTAACACTGAAGCTTTCTTT. The gene calls are TRBV29-1 and TRBJ1-1; D is unresolved. Germline CDR1 reads SQVTM; CDR2 reads ANQGSEA. V was cut by 4 bases and J by 2 bases, with 14 bases left in between. This CDR3 is built from 14 residues.

The chain combines TRBV5-1 with TRBJ1-4; 10 nucleotides agree with TRBD1. The germline V gene has CDR1 SGHRS and CDR2 YFSETQ. The CDR3 is made up of 15 amino acids. After removal of 0 bases from V and 6 bases from J, the junction contained 2 bases not matched to a gene. In DNA form, the CDR3 reads TGCGCCAGCAGCTTGGCCGGGACAGGGGATGAAAAACTGTTTTTT. Its protein is CASSLAGTGDEKLFF. The full variable domain, its missing parts supplied by reference TRBV5-1 and TRBJ1-4, is KAGVTQTPRYLIKTRGQQVTLSCSPISGHRSVSWYQQTPGQGLQFLFEYFSETQRNKGNFPGRFSGRQFSNSRSEMNVSTLELGDSALYLCASSLAGTGDEKLFFGSGTQLSVL.

This chain links TRBV29-1 with TRBJ1-1; D is perhaps TRBD1 (5 bases). From germline, CDR1 is SQVTM and CDR2 ANQGSEA. The CDR3 has 14 residues. The V gene lost 4 bases and the J gene lost 1 base, with 13 bases spanning the gap. This CDR3 reads CSVGRRQGNTEAFF. In nucleotides, the CDR3 is TGCAGCGTTGGACGCCGCCAGGGGAACACTGAAGCTTTCTTT.

J is TRBJ2-3 and V is TRBV2, with a possible D match to TRBD2 (7 bases). Trimming removed 4 bases at V and 5 bases at J, with 16 bases between. The CDR3 extends over 15 amino acids. The V gene's germline CDR1 is SNHLY and CDR2 FYNNEI. The CDR3 sequence: CASSVGGGKGDTQYF. In DNA form, the CDR3 reads TGTGCCAGCAGTGTCGGCGGGGGCAAAGGAGATACGCAGTATTTT.

V and J are TRBV4-2 and TRBJ1-5, with 7 bases aligning to TRBD1. Germline V gene data show CDR1 as LGHNA and CDR2 as YNFKEQ. The junction had 6 bases not matched to a gene; V was cut back by 0 bases and J by 7 bases. This CDR3 is 15 amino acids long. The CDR3 here is CASSQERTGGQPQHF. The DNA of the CDR3 is TGTGCCAGCAGCCAAGAAAGGACAGGAGGACAGCCCCAGCATTTT.

The chain carries TRBV6-2 or TRBV6-3 and TRBJ2-5; possible D gene TRBD1, 6 bases. Trimming shortened V by 0 bases and J by 4 bases, and 9 bases separated the two germline ends. Germline loops: CDR1 MNHEY, CDR2 SVGEGT. The CDR3 extends over 14 amino acids. The CDR3: CASSYSDSSETQYF. The CDR3 DNA reads TGTGCCAGCAGTTACTCGGACAGCTCAGAGACCCAGTACTTC.

This sequence joins TRBV18 and TRBJ2-2; TRBD1 might be the D (6 bases). The V and J ends lost 4 bases and 6 bases respectively, with 18 bases between them. The CDR3 spans 16 residues. Germline V gene lookup returns CDR1 KGHSH and CDR2 LQKENI. CDR3 protein: CASSLQQGGRSGELFF. DNA of the CDR3: TGTGCCAGCTCACTACAACAGGGTGGAAGGTCCGGGGAGCTGTTTTTT.

The CDR3 region has the DNA TGTGCCAGCAGCCCGCCTAGGGGACTAGCGGAAATTTACTACAATGAGCAGTTCTTC. Translating it yields CASSPPRGLAEIYYNEQFF. V and J are TRBV7-9 and TRBJ2-1; TRBD2 agrees at 11 bases. CDR3 size: 19 residues. With 5 bases clipped from V and 3 bases from J, the junction kept 15 bases outside the gene matches. The germline V gene has CDR1 SEHNR and CDR2 FQNEAQ (reference sequence).

This rearrangement joins TRBV7-2 to TRBJ2-7; 8 bases line up with TRBD1. Germline V gene lookup returns CDR1 SGHTA and CDR2 FQGNSA. Trimming cost V 6 bases and J 7 bases; bases outside gene matches: 2. The CDR3 spans 11 residues. The CDR3 region has the DNA TGTGCCAGCAGTCGGACAGGGGAGCAGTACTTC. Its protein is CASSRTGEQYF.

The rearrangement joins TRBV10-2 to TRBJ2-7; D ambiguous. Trimming cost V 0 bases and J 0 bases, with 6 bases left between them. Germline CDR1 reads WSHSY; CDR2 reads SAAADI. This CDR3 is built from 14 residues. The CDR3, as DNA: TGCGCCAGCAGTGAGTCTCTCAGCTCCTACGAGCAGTACTTC. It encodes CASSESLSSYEQYF.

This sequence joins TRBV7-3 and TRBJ1-2; a possible D gene is TRBD1 (6 bases). Germline assignment: CDR1 SGHTA and CDR2 FQGTGA. The CDR3 loop spans 16 amino acids. V lost 4 bases, J lost 5 bases, and 20 bases lay in between. Here the CDR3 reads CASSSSPGQGIYGYTF. CDR3 DNA sequence: TGTGCCAGCAGCTCGAGCCCGGGACAAGGAATATATGGCTACACCTTC.

This chain connects TRBV6-2 or TRBV6-3 to TRBJ2-3, with TRBD2 as a possible D gene (5 bases). There are 14 residues in the CDR3. In germline, CDR1 is MNHEY, CDR2 SVGEGT. The V end lost 5 bases, the J end lost 3 bases, and 12 bases lay between the germline ends. The CDR3 region is CASSPLDLTDTQYF. CDR3 bases: TGTGCCAGCAGTCCGCTGGACTTGACAGATACGCAGTATTTT.

As DNA, the CDR3 is TGTGCCAGTACTGAGCCAGGGGCGGCCAGGAATGAGCAGTTCTTC. This gives the protein CASTEPGAARNEQFF. J is TRBJ2-1 and V is TRBV19, with D possibly matching TRBD1 (6 bases). Germline CDR1 reads LNHDA; CDR2 reads SQIVND (reference sequence). Trimming shortened V by 7 bases and J by 7 bases, and 20 bases separated the two germline ends. The CDR3 is 15 amino acids.

The chain has TRBV27 and TRBJ1-6; tentatively, D is TRBD1 (5 bases). Germline CDR1 is MNHEY and CDR2 is SMNVEV (reference sequence). V dropped 6 bases and J dropped 9 bases, with 15 bases sitting between them. The CDR3 is 14 residues long. The CDR3 sequence is CASSNKPGGSPLHF. The CDR3 DNA reads as TGTGCCAGCAGCAATAAACCGGGGGGTTCACCCCTCCACTTT.

The V gene is TRBV4-1, the J gene TRBJ1-3; D might be TRBD1 (6 bases). The CDR3 has 14 amino acids. The ends were cut back, 0 bases at V and 8 bases at J, with 11 bases in the middle. Germline lookup yields CDR1 MGHRA and CDR2 YSYEKL. Here the CDR3 reads CASSQETGWDTIYF. The CDR3 DNA reads TGCGCCAGCAGCCAAGAGACAGGTTGGGACACCATATATTTT.

This chain connects TRBV19 to TRBJ1-1, with 9 bases identical to TRBD1. From germline, CDR1 is LNHDA and CDR2 SQIVND (reference sequence). The CDR3 contains 15 residues. V trimming: 4 bases; J trimming: 1 base; junction bases outside the gene matches: 4. In DNA, the CDR3 is TGTGCCAGTAGTAGGCGGACAGGGGAGAACACTGAAGCTTTCTTT. It specifies CASSRRTGENTEAFF.

This chain joins TRBV5-1 and TRBJ2-3, with 10 bases fitting TRBD2. Germline trimming cut 0 bases from V and 6 bases from J; bases unmatched to any gene: 10. CDR3 length: 17 residues. Germline CDR1 is SGHRS and CDR2 is YFSETQ. CDR3 nucleotide sequence: TGCGCCAGCAGCTTGGCTTCCAGCGGGAGGGCCGCCGATACGCAGTATTTT. Protein: CASSLASSGRAADTQYF.

The chain recombines TRBV18 with TRBJ2-7, with 11 nucleotides matching TRBD2. There are 15 residues in the CDR3. V was clipped by 6 bases and J by 1 base; unmatched bases: 5. Per germline, CDR1 KGHSH and CDR2 LQKENI. The CDR3 loop is CASSTGTSGSYEQYF. The CDR3 DNA reads TGTGCCAGCTCCACGGGGACTAGCGGTTCCTACGAGCAGTACTTC.

J is TRBJ1-5 and V is TRBV2, with D unclear. Trimming removed 2 bases at V and 6 bases at J, with 5 bases between. The germline V gene has CDR1 SNHLY and CDR2 FYNNEI. The CDR3 totals 12 residues. The CDR3 sequence: CASSERVQPQHF. In DNA form, the CDR3 reads TGTGCCAGCAGTGAACGGGTTCAGCCCCAGCATTTT.

The chain couples TRBV29-1 to TRBJ1-4; TRBD1 matches 10 bases. Losses at the gene ends were 6 bases for V and 7 bases for J; bases not matched to a gene: 5. From germline, CDR1 is SQVTM and CDR2 ANQGSEA. The CDR3 is 13 amino acids. The CDR3 DNA is TGCAGCGTCACCGGGACAGGGGTTGAAAAACTGTTTTTT. It translates to CSVTGTGVEKLFF.

The V gene is TRBV19, the J gene TRBJ1-2; D is possibly TRBD1 (5 bases). The CDR3 runs 16 residues. The ends were cut back, 0 bases at V and 8 bases at J, with 19 bases in the middle. Germline V gene data show CDR1 as LNHDA and CDR2 as SQIVND (reference sequence). The CDR3 here is CASSIDLLAKWGGYTF. DNA for the CDR3: TGTGCCAGTAGTATAGATCTCCTGGCCAAATGGGGCGGCTACACCTTC.